This T cell receptor beta chain was recorded in a study of early T cells in non-severe SARS-CoV-2 infection. The wider study: Sequencing was performed on bulk RNA from unsorted whole blood, leaving chains unpaired. Findings and caveats of the study: Anti-spike CD8 responses were favored by VDJdb matching, which missed private and CD4 specificities.

This clonotype showed up many times. The antigen remains unidentified. As part of library construction, unique molecular identifiers were attached to individual cDNA molecules. TCRdb re-derived calls from the 5' RACE reads in MiXCR, one entry per CDR3 protein. The profile covers roughly 71,000 distinct CDR3 sequences, with approximately 13% appearing a single time and approximately 5.5% taken by the ten largest. This clonotype was sampled from an adult who was a healthcare worker with PCR-confirmed SARS-CoV-2 infection or an uninfected control (not recorded which). The source material was whole blood.

CDR3 nucleotide sequence: TGTGCCAGCAGCCAAGCCCCTTCTAGCGGGGGGGCAGATACGCAGTATTTT. Translating it yields CASSQAPSSGGADTQYF. The gene calls are TRBV3-1 and TRBJ2-3; TRBD2 agrees at 12 bases. CDR3 length: 17 residues. V was clipped by 1 base and J by 4 bases; unmatched bases: 6. Germline loops: CDR1 LGHDT, CDR2 YNNKEL (reference sequence).